These 22 T cell receptor beta chains were all obtained from the same sample, sequenced in a study of cytomegalovirus exposure and HLA in healthy donors. The study ran its PCR with 60 Vbeta and 13 Jbeta primers. Assay used: immunoSEQ multiplex PCR; TCRdb lists only in-frame clones, some missing. Its table records roughly 120,000 clones. The specimen sequenced was PBMCs. Receptors were obtained from a man aged 25-40 years in good health and CMV-seronegative.

This chain joins TRBV2 and TRBJ1-1, with D possibly matching TRBD1 (6 bases). V lost 1 base and J 10 bases, leaving 7 bases between the germline ends. This CDR3 comprises 11 residues. From germline, CDR1 is SNHLY and CDR2 FYNNEI. The CDR3 DNA reads as TGTGCCAGCAGTGAAGTAGGGGGAGCTTTCTTT. It is translated as CASSEVGGAFF.

The chain employs TRBV6-5 and TRBJ1-2; D call uncertain. The CDR3 sequence is 15 residues long. Germline CDR1 MNHEY, CDR2 SVGAGI. With 0 bases removed from V and 5 bases from J, the gap between germline ends came to 13 bases. For the CDR3, the DNA is TGTGCCAGCAGTTACTCGGGTGGGGAGCCTTATGGCTACACCTTC. Translated, it gives CASSYSGGEPYGYTF.

This chain joins TRBV28 and TRBJ1-1, with 7 nucleotides matching TRBD1. Losses at the gene ends were 3 bases for V and 4 bases for J; bases not matched to a gene: 8. This CDR3 contains 15 residues. Germline V gene data show CDR1 as MDHEN and CDR2 as SYDVKM. This CDR3 is CASSLAGGMSTEAFF. CDR3 in DNA: TGTGCCAGCAGTTTGGCAGGGGGGATGAGCACTGAAGCTTTCTTT.

The rearrangement links TRBV7-2 to TRBJ2-1; 8 bases match TRBD1. V trimming: 1 base; J trimming: 7 bases; junction bases outside the gene matches: 6. Germline-derived CDR1 and CDR2 are SGHTA and FQGNSA. The CDR3 covers 15 residues. Here the CDR3 reads CASSLEAGGLNEQFF. The CDR3 DNA follows: TGTGCCAGCAGCTTAGAAGCAGGGGGCTTGAATGAGCAGTTCTTC.

The chain employs TRBV19 and TRBJ1-2; no reliable D call. Per germline, CDR1 LNHDA and CDR2 SQIVND (reference sequence). Trimming cost V 2 bases and J 5 bases, with 6 bases left between them. This CDR3 is built from 12 residues. The chain's CDR3 is CASSIREYGYTF. The DNA for the CDR3 is TGTGCCAGTAGTATAAGGGAGTATGGCTACACCTTC.

The genes are TRBV30 and TRBJ1-1, with D possibly being TRBD1 (5 bases). The CDR3 is made up of 13 amino acids. CDR1 and CDR2 from the germline V gene are GTSNPN and SVGIG (reference sequence). Trimming stripped 1 base from V and 2 bases from J, with 8 bases between. The CDR3 region has the DNA TGTGCCTGGAGTGACACAGGAAACACTGAAGCTTTCTTT. This codes for CAWSDTGNTEAFF.

The V gene is TRBV29-1, the J gene TRBJ2-7, with D possibly matching TRBD2 (6 bases). V shed 6 bases and J shed 2 bases, with 11 bases lying between them. CDR1 and CDR2 from the germline V gene are SQVTM and ANQGSEA. The CDR3 covers 12 residues. CDR3 amino acids: CSVVEGPYEQYF. DNA for the CDR3: TGCAGCGTCGTGGAGGGGCCCTACGAGCAGTACTTC.

V gene TRBV5-1 combines with J gene TRBJ2-5, with D possibly matching TRBD2 (5 bases). Germline V gives CDR1 SGHRS, CDR2 YFSETQ. The CDR3 extends over 15 amino acids. The germline V and J ends were trimmed by 0 bases and 1 base, with 10 bases remaining between them. The CDR3 spells CASSLDLASQETQYF. The CDR3 DNA follows: TGCGCCAGCAGCTTGGATCTAGCCAGCCAAGAGACCCAGTACTTC. Combining the CDR3 with reference TRBV5-1 and TRBJ2-5 gives the whole variable domain KAGVTQTPRYLIKTRGQQVTLSCSPISGHRSVSWYQQTPGQGLQFLFEYFSETQRNKGNFPGRFSGRQFSNSRSEMNVSTLELGDSALYLCASSLDLASQETQYFGPGTRLLVL.

This CDR3 reads CASSQMNTEAFF. CDR3 coding DNA: TGTGCCAGCAGCCAAATGAACACTGAAGCTTTCTTT. This chain connects TRBV28 to TRBJ1-1; D gene ambiguous. This CDR3 has 12 residues. In germline, CDR1 is MDHEN, CDR2 SYDVKM. V was shortened by 6 bases and J by 0 bases, with 5 bases between the two germline ends.

This chain joins TRBV5-1 and TRBJ2-7, with TRBD2 as a possible D gene (5 bases). The CDR3 has 15 residues. CDR1 is SGHRS and CDR2 is YFSETQ in the germline V gene. The V and J ends lost 0 bases and 0 bases respectively, with 10 bases between them. This chain's CDR3 is CASSLEAESSYEQYF. CDR3 bases: TGCGCCAGCAGCTTGGAAGCGGAAAGCTCCTACGAGCAGTACTTC.

This CDR3 reads CASSTVAGGLDTQYF. CDR3 coding DNA: TGTGCCAGTAGTACTGTGGCAGGGGGGCTAGATACGCAGTATTTT. This chain links TRBV19 with TRBJ2-3, with D tentatively TRBD1 (7 bases). CDR3 length: 15 amino acids. Trimming took 4 bases from V and 5 from J, leaving 16 bases between them. Germline assignment: CDR1 LNHDA and CDR2 SQIVND (reference sequence).

V and J are TRBV11-2 and TRBJ2-7; possibly TRBD1 for D (6 bases). CDR1 SGHAT and CDR2 FQNNGV come from the germline V gene. Trimming pared 5 bases from V and 5 bases from J, leaving 16 bases between. The CDR3 is 14 residues long. The CDR3 DNA follows: TGTGCCAGCAGCCCCCCTATTGGGGGCCACGAGCAGTACTTC. Residues: CASSPPIGGHEQYF.

This chain uses TRBV19 with TRBJ2-3, with D perhaps matching TRBD1 (5 bases). Looked up from germline, CDR1 is LNHDA and CDR2 is SQIVND (reference sequence). Deletions cut 9 bases from V and 0 bases from J, with 13 bases between. The CDR3 is 14 amino acids. CDR3 DNA sequence: TGTGCCAGCACCCCCACAGGAAGCACAGATACGCAGTATTTT. It yields the protein CASTPTGSTDTQYF.

The chain employs TRBV5-1 and TRBJ1-4, with 8 nucleotides matching TRBD1. CDR1 is SGHRS, CDR2 YFSETQ, per germline. The CDR3 totals 17 residues. J gave up 2 bases and V 0 bases, and 6 bases lay outside the gene matches. The CDR3 bases are TGCGCCAGCAGCTTGGACAAAGCAGGGGGCACTAATGAAAAACTGTTTTTT. It translates to CASSLDKAGGTNEKLFF.

CDR3 in amino acids: CASSRDRGGNSPLHF. The CDR3 nucleotides read TGTGCCAGCAGCAGGGACAGGGGCGGGAATTCACCCCTCCACTTT. The rearrangement links TRBV7-3 to TRBJ1-6; TRBD1 aligns across 10 bases. The germline CDR1 and CDR2 sequences are SGHTA and FQGTGA. This CDR3 comprises 15 residues. V was clipped by 5 bases and J by 7 bases; unmatched bases: 5. Full variable domain (outside the CDR3, taken from reference TRBV7-3 and TRBJ1-6): GAGVSQTPSNKVTEKGKYVELRCDPISGHTALYWYRQSLGQGPEFLIYFQGTGAADDSGLPNDRFFAVRPEGSVSTLKIQRTERGDSAVYLCASSRDRGGNSPLHFGNGTRLTVT.

The CDR3 is CAWSSTAYGYTF. Written as DNA, the CDR3 is TGTGCCTGGAGCTCGACAGCGTATGGCTACACCTTC. The chain has TRBV30 and TRBJ1-2; possibly TRBD1 for D (5 bases). CDR1 GTSNPN and CDR2 SVGIG come from the germline V gene (reference sequence). The CDR3 totals 12 residues. Trimming took 3 bases from V and 5 from J, leaving 10 bases between them. Complete variable domain (other parts from reference TRBV30 and TRBJ1-2): SQTIHQWPATLVQPVGSPLSLECTVEGTSNPNLYWYRQAAGRGLQLLFYSVGIGQISSEVPQNLSASRPQDRQFILSSKKLLLSDSGFYLCAWSSTAYGYTFGSGTRLTVV.

The chain has TRBV6-1 and TRBJ1-6, with 9 bases fitting TRBD1. Germline CDR1 MNHNS, CDR2 SASEGT. The length of the CDR3 is 15 residues. The trim removed 1 base at V and 10 bases at J, leaving 5 bases unmatched. CDR3 bases: TGTGCCAGCAGTGAAGACAGGGGGCGCGACTCACCCCTCCACTTT. It codes for CASSEDRGRDSPLHF.

The chain recombines TRBV6-6 with TRBJ2-7, with D possibly TRBD1 on 6 matching bases. Trimming left V 6 bases short and J 4 bases short, with 16 bases between. Germline loops: CDR1 MNHNY, CDR2 SVGAGI (reference sequence). The CDR3 is made up of 14 amino acids. The CDR3 DNA is TGTGCCAGCAGGATAAGGGACAAGGGTTACGAGCAGTACTTC. Translated, it gives CASRIRDKGYEQYF.

The V gene is TRBV15, the J gene TRBJ2-7; TRBD2 might be the D (5 bases). CDR3 length: 16 amino acids. The V end was cut by 0 bases, the J end by 11 bases, with 23 bases between. The germline CDR1 and CDR2 sequences are LNHNV and YYDKDF (reference sequence). CDR3 loop: CATSRDQVGGMQAEYF. In DNA, the CDR3 is TGTGCCACCAGCAGAGATCAGGTTGGAGGTATGCAGGCGGAGTACTTC. The full variable domain, rest sourced from reference TRBV15 and TRBJ2-7, is DAMVIQNPRYQVTQFGKPVTLSCSQTLNHNVMYWYQQKSSQAPKLLFHYYDKDFNNEADTPDNFQSRRPNTSFCFLDIRSPGLGDTAMYLCATSRDQVGGMQAEYFGPGTRLTVT.

The chain is built from TRBV28 and TRBJ2-5, with D possibly matching TRBD1 (6 bases). The CDR3 totals 14 residues. Per germline, CDR1 MDHEN and CDR2 SYDVKM. Trimming took off 5 bases at V and 1 base at J, with 11 bases between the two ends. As DNA, the CDR3 is TGTGCCAGCAGTCGGGGACATACCCAAGAGACCCAGTACTTC. It is translated as CASSRGHTQETQYF.

V usage is TRBV10-2 and J usage is TRBJ1-5; 7 nucleotides match TRBD1. Looked up from germline, CDR1 is WSHSY and CDR2 is SAAADI. This CDR3 spans 14 amino acids. The J segment lost 5 bases and the V segment lost 5 bases, leaving 6 bases of the junction unmatched. The CDR3 here is CASSTGQKHQPQHF. CDR3 coding DNA: TGCGCCAGCAGTACGGGACAGAAACATCAGCCCCAGCATTTT.

The chain uses TRBV6-5 and TRBJ2-7, with a possible D match to TRBD2 (6 bases). The germline CDR1 and CDR2 sequences are MNHEY and SVGAGI. Trimming pared 7 bases from V and 5 bases from J, leaving 21 bases between. CDR3 length equals 15 residues. CDR3 DNA: TGTGCCAGCACCCCCCAACGGGGGAGGAACCACGAGCAGTACTTC. Translating it yields CASTPQRGRNHEQYF.